A single sample gave rise to the 8 T cell receptor beta chains below, sequenced in a study of lymphopenia after photon versus proton radiotherapy. Only in-frame clones appear in the TCRdb table, and some are missing; sequencing was by immunoSEQ multiplex PCR. The sample yields more than 35,000 clones, more than 70% seen once. Specimen: peripheral blood, collected from a patient treated with photon-based radiotherapy. These receptors were obtained from a man aged 50 to 59 with gastric cancer.

The chain couples TRBV6-5 to TRBJ1-2; D unclear. The CDR3 extends over 13 amino acids. V lost 6 bases, J lost 7 bases, and 15 bases lay in between. Germline V CDR1 and CDR2: MNHEY, SVGAGI. Written as DNA, the CDR3 is TGTGCCAGCAGGCCTCCGATGACTATTGGCTACACCTTC. Translation: CASRPPMTIGYTF.

The chain joins TRBV7-7 to TRBJ2-3; D remains ambiguous. This CDR3 contains 14 residues. Trimming removed 3 bases at V and 0 bases at J, with 7 bases between. Germline V gene data show CDR1 as SSHAT and CDR2 as FNYEAQ (reference sequence). The CDR3 bases are TGTGCCAGCAGCTTTGGACCTAGCACAGATACGCAGTATTTT. It codes for CASSFGPSTDTQYF.

V usage is TRBV5-6 and J usage is TRBJ2-1; TRBD2 aligns across 12 bases. J gave up 9 bases and V 1 base, and 8 bases lay outside the gene matches. The germline V gene has CDR1 SGHDT and CDR2 YYEEEE. The CDR3 runs 16 residues. CDR3 sequence: CASSLKLAGGISEQFF. The CDR3 coding sequence is TGTGCCAGCAGCTTGAAGCTAGCGGGAGGGATCAGTGAGCAGTTCTTC.

This chain links TRBV2 with TRBJ2-1, with D possibly matching TRBD2 (5 bases). This CDR3 comprises 15 residues. Germline loops: CDR1 SNHLY, CDR2 FYNNEI. V was trimmed by 2 bases and J by 8 bases, leaving 16 bases between them. The CDR3: CASSENRGASHEQFF. The DNA for the CDR3 is TGTGCCAGCAGTGAAAATCGGGGAGCAAGTCATGAGCAGTTCTTC.

V gene TRBV7-6 combines with J gene TRBJ1-1, with 7 bases that match TRBD1. Germline CDR1 and CDR2: SGHVS and FNYEAQ. V gave up 1 base and J gave up 1 base; unmatched junction bases: 0. This CDR3 has 14 amino acids. The CDR3 here is CASSLGTGNTEAFF. In DNA, the CDR3 is TGTGCCAGCAGCTTAGGGACAGGGAACACTGAAGCTTTCTTT.

The rearrangement links TRBV7-2 to TRBJ1-2, with TRBD1 as a possible D gene (5 bases). V lost 3 bases, J lost 4 bases, and 15 bases lay in between. CDR1 SGHTA and CDR2 FQGNSA come from the germline V gene. The CDR3 is made up of 15 amino acids. Here the CDR3 reads CASSLGGTILYGYTF. In nucleotides, the CDR3 is TGTGCCAGCAGCTTGGGTGGGACTATCCTCTATGGCTACACCTTC.

In DNA form, the CDR3 reads TGTGCCAGCAGGGACAGGGGAAAGGAGACCCAGTACTTC. The encoded protein is CASRDRGKETQYF. The V and J genes are TRBV28 and TRBJ2-5; TRBD1 matches at 9 bases. Germline CDR1 and CDR2: MDHEN and SYDVKM. The CDR3 is made up of 13 amino acids. The junction had 4 bases not matched to a gene; V was cut back by 6 bases and J by 5 bases. Combining the CDR3 with reference TRBV28 and TRBJ2-5 gives the whole variable domain DVKVTQSSRYLVKRTGEKVFLECVQDMDHENMFWYRQDPGLGLRLIYFSYDVKMKEKGDIPEGYSVSREKKERFSLILESASTNQTSMYLCASRDRGKETQYFGPGTRLLVL.

This clone was detected a few times. This chain uses TRBV11-2 with TRBJ2-3; D is undetermined. The germline V gene encodes CDR1 SGHAT and CDR2 FQNNGV. Trimming cost V 1 base and J 6 bases, with 11 bases left between them. The CDR3 is 14 amino acids. Here the CDR3 DNA reads TGTGCCAGCAGCTTAGCTGGGGTGGAGGATACGCAGTATTTT. Translated: CASSLAGVEDTQYF.